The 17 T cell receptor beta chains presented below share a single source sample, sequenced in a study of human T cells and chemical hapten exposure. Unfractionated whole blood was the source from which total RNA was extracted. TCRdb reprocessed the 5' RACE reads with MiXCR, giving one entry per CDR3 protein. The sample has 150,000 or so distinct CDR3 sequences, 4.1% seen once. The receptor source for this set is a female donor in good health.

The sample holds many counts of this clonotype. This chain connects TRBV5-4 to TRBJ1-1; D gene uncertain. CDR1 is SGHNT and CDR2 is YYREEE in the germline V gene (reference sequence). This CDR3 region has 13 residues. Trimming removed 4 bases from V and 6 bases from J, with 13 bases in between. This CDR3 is CASSLGRLAEAFF. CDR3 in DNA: TGTGCCAGCAGCCTGGGCCGACTCGCTGAAGCTTTCTTT.

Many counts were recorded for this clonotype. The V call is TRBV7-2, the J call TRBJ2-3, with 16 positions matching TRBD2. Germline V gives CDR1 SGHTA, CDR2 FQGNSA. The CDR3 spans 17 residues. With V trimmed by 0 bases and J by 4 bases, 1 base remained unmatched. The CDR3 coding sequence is TGTGCCAGCAGCTTAGCGGGACTAGCGGGGGGGTCAGATACGCAGTATTTT. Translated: CASSLAGLAGGSDTQYF.

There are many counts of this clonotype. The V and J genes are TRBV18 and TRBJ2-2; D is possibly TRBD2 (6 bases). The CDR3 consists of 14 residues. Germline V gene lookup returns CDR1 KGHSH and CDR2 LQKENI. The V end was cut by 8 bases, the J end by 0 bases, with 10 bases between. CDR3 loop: CASAGQANTGELFF. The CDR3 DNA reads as TGTGCCAGCGCGGGGCAGGCGAACACCGGGGAGCTGTTTTTT.

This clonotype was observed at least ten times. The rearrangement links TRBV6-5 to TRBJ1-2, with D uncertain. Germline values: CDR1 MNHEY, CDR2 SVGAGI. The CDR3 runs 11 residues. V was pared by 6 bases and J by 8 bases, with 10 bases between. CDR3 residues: CASRTDGGYTF. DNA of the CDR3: TGTGCCAGCAGGACTGATGGCGGCTACACCTTC.

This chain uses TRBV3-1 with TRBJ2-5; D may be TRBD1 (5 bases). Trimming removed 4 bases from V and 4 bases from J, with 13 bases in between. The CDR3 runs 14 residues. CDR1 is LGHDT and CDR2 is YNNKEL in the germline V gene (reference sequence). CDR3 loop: CASSRGLSRETQYF. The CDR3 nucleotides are TGTGCCAGCAGCCGGGGCCTGAGCCGAGAGACCCAGTACTTC.

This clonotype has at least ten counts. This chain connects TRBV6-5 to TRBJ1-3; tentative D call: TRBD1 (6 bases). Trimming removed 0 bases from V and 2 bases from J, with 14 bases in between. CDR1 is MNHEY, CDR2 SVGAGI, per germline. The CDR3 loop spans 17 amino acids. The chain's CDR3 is CASSYSGSGVAGNTIYF. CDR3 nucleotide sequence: TGTGCCAGCAGTTACTCAGGGTCAGGGGTTGCTGGAAACACCATATATTTT.

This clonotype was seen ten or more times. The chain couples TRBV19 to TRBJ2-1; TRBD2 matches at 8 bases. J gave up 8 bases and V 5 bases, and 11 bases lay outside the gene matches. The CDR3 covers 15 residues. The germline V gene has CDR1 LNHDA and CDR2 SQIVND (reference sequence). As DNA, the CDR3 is TGTGCCAGTAGTGTTTCGGGGGGGGTTGGGTATGAGCAGTTCTTC. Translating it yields CASSVSGGVGYEQFF. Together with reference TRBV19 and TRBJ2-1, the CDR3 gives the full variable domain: DGGITQSPKYLFRKEGQNVTLSCEQNLNHDAMYWYRQDPGQGLRLIYYSQIVNDFQKGDIAEGYSVSREKKESFPLTVTSAQKNPTAFYLCASSVSGGVGYEQFFGPGTRLTVL.

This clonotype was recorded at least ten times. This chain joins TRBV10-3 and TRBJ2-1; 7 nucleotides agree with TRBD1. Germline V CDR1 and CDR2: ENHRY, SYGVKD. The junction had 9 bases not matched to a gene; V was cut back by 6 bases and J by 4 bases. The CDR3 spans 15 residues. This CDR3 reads CAIRSRDSLYNEQFF. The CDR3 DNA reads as TGTGCCATCAGGAGCCGGGACAGTCTATACAATGAGCAGTTCTTC.

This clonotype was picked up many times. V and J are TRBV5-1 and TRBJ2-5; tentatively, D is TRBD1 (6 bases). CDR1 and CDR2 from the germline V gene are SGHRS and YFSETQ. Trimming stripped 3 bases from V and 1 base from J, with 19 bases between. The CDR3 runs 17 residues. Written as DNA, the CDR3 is TGCGCCAGCAGCTCCCTCGGGACAACTTCCCCCCAAGAGACCCAGTACTTC. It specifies CASSSLGTTSPQETQYF.

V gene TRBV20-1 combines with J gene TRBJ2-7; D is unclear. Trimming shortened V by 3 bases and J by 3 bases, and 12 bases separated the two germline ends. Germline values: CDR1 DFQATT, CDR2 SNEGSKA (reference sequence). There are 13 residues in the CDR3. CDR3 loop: CSASTGRNYEQYF. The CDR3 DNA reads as TGCAGTGCTAGTACGGGCAGAAACTACGAGCAGTACTTC.

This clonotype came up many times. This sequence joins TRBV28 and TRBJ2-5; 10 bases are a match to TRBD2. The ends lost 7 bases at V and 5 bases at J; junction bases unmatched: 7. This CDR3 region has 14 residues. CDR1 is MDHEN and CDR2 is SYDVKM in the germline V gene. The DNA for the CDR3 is TGTGCCAGCAAAGAAGCGGGGGGGCGGGAGACCCAGTACTTC. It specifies CASKEAGGRETQYF.

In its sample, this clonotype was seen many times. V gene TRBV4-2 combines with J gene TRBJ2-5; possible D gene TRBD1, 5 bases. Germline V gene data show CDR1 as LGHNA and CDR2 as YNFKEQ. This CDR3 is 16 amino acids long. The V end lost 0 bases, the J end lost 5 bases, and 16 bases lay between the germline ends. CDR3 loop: CASSQDTGYPGETQYF. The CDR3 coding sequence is TGTGCCAGCAGCCAAGATACGGGCTACCCAGGGGAGACCCAGTACTTC.

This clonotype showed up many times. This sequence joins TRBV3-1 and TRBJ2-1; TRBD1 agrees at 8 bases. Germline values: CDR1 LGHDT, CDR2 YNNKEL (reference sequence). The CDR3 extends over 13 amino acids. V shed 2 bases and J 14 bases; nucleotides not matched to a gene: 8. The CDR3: CASSQKGSDREFF. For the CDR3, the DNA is TGTGCCAGCAGCCAAAAGGGGTCGGACAGGGAGTTCTTC.

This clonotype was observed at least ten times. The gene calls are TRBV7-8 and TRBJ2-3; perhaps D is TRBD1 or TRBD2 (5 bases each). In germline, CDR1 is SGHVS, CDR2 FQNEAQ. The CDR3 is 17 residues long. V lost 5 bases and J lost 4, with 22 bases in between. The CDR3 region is CASSPRPGPRPADTQYF. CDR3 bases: TGTGCCAGCAGCCCGCGGCCGGGGCCCCGCCCCGCAGATACGCAGTATTTT. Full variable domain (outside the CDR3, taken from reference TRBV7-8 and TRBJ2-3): GAGVSQSPRYKVAKRGQDVALRCDPISGHVSLFWYQQALGQGPEFLTYFQNEAQLDKSGLPSDRFFAERPEGSVSTLKIQRTQQEDSAVYLCASSPRPGPRPADTQYFGPGTRLTVL.

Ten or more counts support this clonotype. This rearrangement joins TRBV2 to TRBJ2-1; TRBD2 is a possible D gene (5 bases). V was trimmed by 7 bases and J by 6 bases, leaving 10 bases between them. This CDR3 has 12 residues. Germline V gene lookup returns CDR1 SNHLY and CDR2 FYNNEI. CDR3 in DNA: TGTGCCAGCAACGGGGTCAGCAATGAGCAGTTCTTC. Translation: CASNGVSNEQFF.

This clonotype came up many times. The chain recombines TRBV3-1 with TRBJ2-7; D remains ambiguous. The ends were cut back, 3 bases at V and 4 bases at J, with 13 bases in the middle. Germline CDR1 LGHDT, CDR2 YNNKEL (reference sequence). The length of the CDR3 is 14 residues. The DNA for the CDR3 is TGTGCCAGCAGCCATCCGGGCGACGTGTACGAGCAGTACTTC. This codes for CASSHPGDVYEQYF.

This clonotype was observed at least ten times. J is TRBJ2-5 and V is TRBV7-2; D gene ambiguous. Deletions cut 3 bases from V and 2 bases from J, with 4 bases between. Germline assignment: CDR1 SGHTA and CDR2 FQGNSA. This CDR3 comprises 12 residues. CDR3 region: CASSFRQETQYF. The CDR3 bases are TGTGCCAGCAGCTTCCGTCAAGAGACCCAGTACTTC. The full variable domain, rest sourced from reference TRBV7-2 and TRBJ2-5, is GAGVSQSPSNKVTEKGKDVELRCDPISGHTALYWYRQSLGQGLEFLIYFQGNSAPDKSGLPSDRFSAERTGGSVSTLTIQRTQQEDSAVYLCASSFRQETQYFGPGTRLLVL.